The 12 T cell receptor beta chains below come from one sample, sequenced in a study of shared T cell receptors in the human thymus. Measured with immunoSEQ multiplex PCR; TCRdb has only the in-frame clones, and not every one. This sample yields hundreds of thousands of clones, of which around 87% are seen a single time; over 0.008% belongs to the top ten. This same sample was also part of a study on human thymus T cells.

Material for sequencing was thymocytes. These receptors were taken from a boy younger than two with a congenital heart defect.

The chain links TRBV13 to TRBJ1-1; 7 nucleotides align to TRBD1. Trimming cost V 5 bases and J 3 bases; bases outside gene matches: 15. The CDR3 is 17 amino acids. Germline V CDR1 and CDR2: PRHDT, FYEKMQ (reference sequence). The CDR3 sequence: CASSKNRGQWSDTEAFF. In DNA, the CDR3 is TGTGCCAGCAGCAAGAATAGGGGGCAATGGTCGGACACTGAAGCTTTCTTT.

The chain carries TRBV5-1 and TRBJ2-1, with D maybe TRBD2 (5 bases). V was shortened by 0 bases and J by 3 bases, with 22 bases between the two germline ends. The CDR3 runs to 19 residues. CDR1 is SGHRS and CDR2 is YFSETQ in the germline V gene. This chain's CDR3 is CASSLAVYEGALIYNEQFF. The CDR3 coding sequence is TGCGCCAGCAGCTTGGCCGTTTATGAGGGCGCACTTATCTACAATGAGCAGTTCTTC.

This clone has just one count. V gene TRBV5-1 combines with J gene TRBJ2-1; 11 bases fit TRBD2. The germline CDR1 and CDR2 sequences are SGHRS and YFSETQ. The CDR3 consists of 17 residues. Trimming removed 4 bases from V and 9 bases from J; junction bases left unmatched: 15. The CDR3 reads CASSKKLAGDRVGEQFF. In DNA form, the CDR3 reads TGCGCCAGCAGCAAAAAACTAGCGGGGGACCGCGTCGGTGAGCAGTTCTTC.

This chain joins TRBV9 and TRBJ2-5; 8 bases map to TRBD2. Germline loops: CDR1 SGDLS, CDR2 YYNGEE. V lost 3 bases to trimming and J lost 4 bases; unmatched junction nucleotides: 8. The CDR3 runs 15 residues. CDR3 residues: CASSAAGGVRETQYF. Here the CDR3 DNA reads TGTGCCAGCAGCGCGGCCGGGGGGGTTCGAGAGACCCAGTACTTC. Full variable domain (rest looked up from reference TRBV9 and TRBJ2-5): DSGVTQTPKHLITATGQRVTLRCSPRSGDLSVYWYQQSLDQGLQFLIQYYNGEERAKGNILERFSAQQFPDLHSELNLSSLELGDSALYFCASSAAGGVRETQYFGPGTRLLVL.

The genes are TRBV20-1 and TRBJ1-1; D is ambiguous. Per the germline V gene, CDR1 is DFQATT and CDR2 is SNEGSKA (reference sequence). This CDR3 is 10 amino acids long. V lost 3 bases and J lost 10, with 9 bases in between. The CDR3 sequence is CSARPGIAFF. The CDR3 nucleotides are TGCAGTGCTAGGCCAGGCATAGCTTTCTTT.

The CDR3 DNA is TGTGCCAGTAGACCGAACCGGGACAACTATCAGCCCCAGCATTTT. It encodes CASRPNRDNYQPQHF. This chain joins TRBV6-5 and TRBJ1-5, with D perhaps matching TRBD1 (6 bases). The CDR3 has 15 residues. V lost 9 bases to trimming and J lost 5 bases, with 20 bases between them. The germline V gene has CDR1 MNHEY and CDR2 SVGAGI.

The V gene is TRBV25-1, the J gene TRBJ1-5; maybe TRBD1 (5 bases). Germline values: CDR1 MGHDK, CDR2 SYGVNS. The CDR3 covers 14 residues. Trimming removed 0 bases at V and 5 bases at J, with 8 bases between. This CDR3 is CASSEYVQDQPQHF. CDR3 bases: TGTGCCAGCAGTGAATATGTACAGGATCAGCCCCAGCATTTT.

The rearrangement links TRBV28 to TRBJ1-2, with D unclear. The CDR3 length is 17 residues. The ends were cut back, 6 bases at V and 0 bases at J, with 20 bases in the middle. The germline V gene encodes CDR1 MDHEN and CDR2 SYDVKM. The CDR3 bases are TGTGCCAGCAGAGCCTCCCGAGTGTCGTATCCTAACTATGGCTACACCTTC. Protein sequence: CASRASRVSYPNYGYTF.

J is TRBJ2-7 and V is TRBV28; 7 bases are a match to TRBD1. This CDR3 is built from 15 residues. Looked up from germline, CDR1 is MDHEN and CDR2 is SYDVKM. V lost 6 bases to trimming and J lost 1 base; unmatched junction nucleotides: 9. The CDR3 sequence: CASSLAGTASYEQYF. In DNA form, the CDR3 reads TGTGCCAGCAGCCTCGCCGGGACAGCTTCCTACGAGCAGTACTTC.

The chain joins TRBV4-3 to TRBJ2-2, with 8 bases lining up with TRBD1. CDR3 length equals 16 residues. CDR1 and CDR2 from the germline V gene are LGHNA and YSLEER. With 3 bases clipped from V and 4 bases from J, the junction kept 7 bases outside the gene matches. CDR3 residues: CASSQMDRAGTGELFF. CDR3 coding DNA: TGCGCCAGCAGCCAGATGGACAGGGCGGGCACCGGGGAGCTGTTTTTT.

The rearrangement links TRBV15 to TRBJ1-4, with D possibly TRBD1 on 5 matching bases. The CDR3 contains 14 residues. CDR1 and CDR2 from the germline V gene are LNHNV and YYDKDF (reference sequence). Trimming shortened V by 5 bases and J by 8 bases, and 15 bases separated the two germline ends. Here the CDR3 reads CATSHRRGGEKLFF. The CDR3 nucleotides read TGTGCCACCAGCCACAGACGGGGGGGAGAAAAACTGTTTTTT.

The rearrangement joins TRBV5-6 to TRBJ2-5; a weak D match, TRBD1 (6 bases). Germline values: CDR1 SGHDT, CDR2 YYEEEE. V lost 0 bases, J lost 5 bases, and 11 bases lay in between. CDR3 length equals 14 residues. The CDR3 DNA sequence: TGTGCCAGCAGCTTGGACAGGGTTAGGGAGACCCAGTACTTC. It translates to CASSLDRVRETQYF.